A single sample is the source of the 9 T cell receptor beta chains below, sequenced in a study of T cells in Graves' hyperthyroidism and ophthalmopathy. The source material, RNA transcripts, was used to amplify TCR beta CDR3 regions. TCR CDR3 regions were first amplified by RT-PCR with HTBI primers. TCRdb re-called the multiplex PCR reads with MiXCR, one entry per CDR3 protein. In the table there are around 580,000 distinct CDR3 sequences, about a sixth of which are singletons. The sample taken for sequencing was blood. Source of these receptors: a woman aged 18 to 35 with Graves' hyperthyroidism.

This chain connects TRBV15 to TRBJ2-1, with no clear D. The germline V gene encodes CDR1 LNHNV and CDR2 YYDKDF (reference sequence). The CDR3 consists of 13 residues. With 0 bases removed from V and 11 bases from J, the gap between germline ends came to 11 bases. The CDR3 bases are TGTGCCACCAGCAGAGATCAAATCTACCAGCAGTTCTTC. Encoded protein: CATSRDQIYQQFF.

The sample holds many counts of this clonotype. This chain connects TRBV6-5 to TRBJ2-7, with D possibly being TRBD2 (5 bases). Germline V gene lookup returns CDR1 MNHEY and CDR2 SVGAGI. V was shortened by 0 bases and J by 6 bases, with 12 bases between the two germline ends. This CDR3 has 14 residues. The CDR3 DNA reads as TGTGCCAGCAGTTACTCGAGAGGGTGGGGCGAGCAGTACTTC. Its protein product is CASSYSRGWGEQYF.

At least ten counts were recorded for this clonotype. The genes are TRBV20-1 and TRBJ2-5, with D unresolved. V gave up 5 bases and J gave up 0 bases, with 16 bases separating them. Germline lookup yields CDR1 DFQATT and CDR2 SNEGSKA (reference sequence). The CDR3 has 15 residues. For the CDR3, the DNA is TGCAGTGCTCCGGTCGCCCGATCGTACCAAGAGACCCAGTACTTC. Protein product: CSAPVARSYQETQYF.

The chain recombines TRBV28 with TRBJ1-1; 9 bases are shared with TRBD1. Germline V CDR1 and CDR2: MDHEN, SYDVKM. The CDR3 runs 18 residues. V gave up 5 bases and J gave up 2 bases; unmatched junction bases: 15. In DNA, the CDR3 is TGTGCCAGCAGTGGAACAGGGGGCTTATTCAGACCCAACACTGAAGCTTTCTTT. The encoded protein is CASSGTGGLFRPNTEAFF.

In its sample, this clonotype was seen a few times. The chain couples TRBV19 to TRBJ1-1; no firm D call. Germline CDR1 LNHDA, CDR2 SQIVND (reference sequence). CDR3 length equals 14 residues. Trimming removed 6 bases from V and 0 bases from J, with 11 bases in between. In nucleotides, the CDR3 is TGTGCCAGTAGGCGGCAGAAGATGAACACTGAAGCTTTCTTT. The encoded protein is CASRRQKMNTEAFF.

The chain has TRBV4-1 and TRBJ2-1; D is unresolved. CDR1 MGHRA and CDR2 YSYEKL come from the germline V gene. There are 14 residues in the CDR3. Trimming cost V 4 bases and J 0 bases, with 7 bases left between them. The CDR3 spells CASSPMGSYNEQFF. The CDR3 bases are TGCGCCAGCAGCCCCATGGGCTCCTACAATGAGCAGTTCTTC.

The chain is built from TRBV28 and TRBJ2-5; a possible D gene is TRBD2 (7 bases). V was pared by 5 bases and J by 5 bases, with 18 bases between. The CDR3 sequence is 15 residues long. The germline V gene encodes CDR1 MDHEN and CDR2 SYDVKM. CDR3 nucleotide sequence: TGTGCCAGCAGTCTGGGGGCGGGGGTTAGGGAGACCCAGTACTTC. Protein product: CASSLGAGVRETQYF.

As for this clonotype: Compared with germline, one end of the junction differs, possibly owing to a read error. This chain connects TRBV4-2 to TRBJ2-3; TRBD2 agrees at 14 bases. The V gene's germline CDR1 is LGHNA and CDR2 YNFKEQ. The CDR3 is 19 residues long. DNA of the CDR3: TGTGCCAGCAGCCACCCCTCGGGACTAGCGGGAGATAGGACAGCTACGCAGTATTTT. Protein: CASSHPSGLAGDRTATQYF.

This clonotype was seen a handful of times. This chain connects TRBV29-1 to TRBJ1-2; the D gene is possibly TRBD1 (5 bases). In germline, CDR1 is SQVTM, CDR2 ANQGSEA. V was trimmed by 6 bases and J by 3 bases, leaving 11 bases between them. The CDR3 loop spans 12 amino acids. The DNA of the CDR3 is TGCAGCGTCTCCAAAGGGGACTATGGCTACACCTTC. It codes for CSVSKGDYGYTF.